The rows below give T cell receptor beta chains drawn from one sample of a study of T cell repertoires in cytomegalovirus infection. TCRdb analysed the reads with MiXCR anew, one entry per CDR3 protein. Among roughly 700,000 distinct CDR3 sequences listed, around a third were seen once. These TCRs' antigens remain unknown. Sequenced material: cultured PBMCs, taken from culture after CMV antigen stimulation. These receptors were taken from a human donor in good health (CMV status not recorded). Some clones in this sample may be carry-over from other donors' samples. The CDR3 runs from the conserved cysteine through the conserved F or W. Each record gives: CDR3 length, clone size, D gene, V gene, J gene, CDR3 protein, CDR3 DNA. A D gene is named only where the DNA matches it firmly. The size entry is marked missing in some rows and otherwise reads once, few, many or a size class.

14,many,-,TRBV7-9,TRBJ2-7,CASSLGGLGYEQYF,TGTGCCAGCAGCTTAGGGGGCCTGGGGTACGAGCAGTACTTC
15,-,-,TRBV7-2,TRBJ1-6,CASSPRDLGNSPLHF,TGTGCCAGCAGCCCCCGCGACCTAGGGAATTCACCCCTCCACTTT
12,-,-,TRBV7-2,TRBJ2-3,CASFRGRDTQYF,TGTGCCAGCTTCAGGGGGAGGGATACGCAGTATTTT
17,few,TRBD1,TRBV7-6,TRBJ2-1,CASSLLRGDRAYNEQFF,TGTGCCAGCAGCTTACTTCGGGGGGACAGGGCGTACAATGAGCAGTTCTTC
15,-,-,TRBV20-1,TRBJ2-4,CSARNQLVAKNIQYF,TGCAGTGCTAGAAATCAATTAGTAGCCAAAAACATTCAGTACTTC
16,few,TRBD1,TRBV20-1,TRBJ2-5,CSARRGRTGRQETQYF,TGCAGTGCTAGAAGGGGACGGACAGGCAGACAAGAGACCCAGTACTTC
15,-,TRBD2,TRBV6-6,TRBJ2-3,CASSNPGLRTNTQYF,TGTGCCAGCAGTAACCCGGGACTACGCACAAATACGCAGTATTTT
12,-,-,TRBV6-1,TRBJ1-1,CASNAVGTEAFF,TGTGCCAGCAACGCGGTGGGCACTGAAGCTTTCTTT
14,-,TRBD2,TRBV2,TRBJ2-1,CAILSGRSYNEQFF,TGTGCCATACTTAGCGGGCGGTCCTACAATGAGCAGTTCTTC
15,-,TRBD2,TRBV7-2,TRBJ2-7,CASSLASGVRNEQYF,TGTGCCAGCAGCTTAGCGAGCGGGGTCAGGAACGAGCAGTACTTC
14,-,-,TRBV2,TRBJ1-1,CASGASSGRTEAFF,TGTGCCAGCGGTGCCAGCTCGGGGAGAACTGAAGCTTTCTTT
17,many,TRBD2,TRBV6-1,TRBJ2-7,CASSEVLLRAGVDEQYF,TGTGCCAGCAGTGAAGTCCTGCTCAGGGCGGGAGTCGACGAGCAGTACTTC
13,few,-,TRBV12-3/TRBV12-4,TRBJ1-2,CASSPGGVYGYTF,TGTGCCAGCAGTCCCGGGGGGGTCTATGGCTACACCTTC
14,few,TRBD1,TRBV12-3/TRBV12-4,TRBJ2-5,CASSLQGAGETQYF,TGTGCCAGCAGTTTACAGGGGGCGGGAGAGACCCAGTACTTC
15,few,-,TRBV7-2,TRBJ2-2,CASSPDGANTGELFF,TGTGCCAGCAGCCCAGACGGAGCGAACACCGGGGAGCTGTTTTTT
16,-,TRBD2,TRBV2,TRBJ2-1,CASIQGTSGTHNEQFF,TGTGCCAGCATCCAAGGGACTAGCGGGACCCACAATGAGCAGTTCTTC
16,-,-,TRBV5-6,TRBJ2-4,CASSLARAAAKNIQYF,TGTGCCAGCAGCTTGGCCAGGGCCGCGGCCAAAAACATTCAGTACTTC
15,-,TRBD1,TRBV3-1,TRBJ2-2,CASSLNAGGVGELFF,TGTGCCAGCAGCCTGAACGCAGGGGGTGTCGGGGAGCTGTTTTTT
12,few,-,TRBV2,TRBJ2-7,CATAGLVSEQYF,TGTGCCACTGCGGGACTGGTGAGCGAGCAGTACTTC
14,-,-,TRBV20-1,TRBJ1-4,CSARFPMSREKLFF,TGCAGTGCTAGATTTCCCATGAGCCGGGAAAAACTGTTTTTT
14,many,-,TRBV12-3/TRBV12-4,TRBJ2-2,CAIPRGADGGELFF,TGTGCCATCCCGAGGGGGGCCGATGGCGGGGAGCTGTTTTTT
15,-,-,TRBV7-6,TRBJ1-5,CASSLAGGQNQPQHF,TGTGCCAGCAGCTTAGCAGGGGGTCAGAATCAGCCCCAGCATTTT
13,-,-,TRBV2,TRBJ1-2,CASSDHRDRHYTF,TGTGCCAGCAGTGATCATCGAGACAGACACTACACCTTC
17,few,TRBD1,TRBV4-2,TRBJ1-4,CASSQEPYRGRDEKLFF,TGTGCCAGCAGCCAAGAGCCATACAGGGGGCGGGATGAAAAACTGTTTTTT
15,-,TRBD1,TRBV6-2/TRBV6-3,TRBJ1-6,CASSRDSSYNSPLHF,TGTGCCAGCAGCCGGGACAGCTCCTATAATTCACCCCTCCACTTT
14,many,-,TRBV7-2,TRBJ2-2,CASSSIGWTGELFF,TGTGCCAGCAGCTCTATTGGGTGGACCGGGGAGCTGTTTTTT
14,few,-,TRBV2,TRBJ1-2,CASSVSPTADGYTF,TGTGCCAGCAGTGTCTCCCCTACGGCGGATGGCTACACCTTC
17,-,TRBD1,TRBV27,TRBJ1-4,CASRDRTGPTTNEKLFF,TGTGCCAGCAGGGATCGGACAGGACCTACAACTAATGAAAAACTGTTTTTT
13,-,-,TRBV7-8,TRBJ2-1,CASSSGPDGEQFF,TGTGCCAGCAGCTCGGGGCCTGACGGTGAGCAGTTCTTC
15,few,-,TRBV11-2,TRBJ2-1,CASSSTLQGGGEQFF,TGTGCCAGCAGCTCCACCCTACAGGGAGGCGGCGAGCAGTTCTTC
16,many,-,TRBV6-6,TRBJ2-1,CASSPSREWSYNEQFF,TGTGCCAGCAGTCCTTCAAGGGAGTGGTCCTACAATGAGCAGTTCTTC
14,-,TRBD1,TRBV12-3/TRBV12-4,TRBJ2-2,CASSLTGVTGELFF,TGTGCCAGCAGTCTAACAGGGGTCACCGGGGAGCTGTTTTTT
14,-,-,TRBV3-1,TRBJ2-3,CASSQDFSTDTQYF,TGTGCCAGCAGCCAAGACTTCAGCACAGATACGCAGTATTTT
11,few,-,TRBV12-3/TRBV12-4,TRBJ2-7,CASSFLGEQYF,TGTGCCAGCAGTTTTTTAGGCGAGCAGTACTTC
16,-,-,TRBV4-3,TRBJ2-1,CASSQDGRVFGIGQFF,TGCGCCAGCAGCCAAGATGGGCGGGTCTTCGGAATTGGGCAGTTCTTC
15,-,TRBD2,TRBV28,TRBJ2-3,CASRDSGGGKYTQYF,TGTGCCAGCAGGGATAGCGGGGGAGGAAAATATACGCAGTATTTT
16,-,-,TRBV27,TRBJ2-7,CASSSPRTGGRGEQYF,TGTGCCAGCAGTTCCCCTCGGACTGGGGGAAGAGGCGAGCAGTACTTC